Listed here are 27 T cell receptor beta chains from one sample, sequenced in a study of CD8 T cells in ankylosing spondylitis. These receptors' targets are unknown. General study findings and limits: Within ankylosing spondylitis blood, a TCR beta motif made up of roughly eight highly homologous variants appeared to be characteristic.

Via MiXCR, TCRdb re-called the 5' RACE reads, giving one row per CDR3 protein. The sample records around 540,000 distinct CDR3 sequences, roughly 12% being singletons. The sample was blood, either unsorted or a sorted T cell fraction (not recorded which). These receptors originate from a male donor with ankylosing spondylitis.

The V and J genes are TRBV5-5 and TRBJ2-4, with D possibly matching TRBD2 (5 bases). CDR1 is SGHKS and CDR2 is YYEKEE in the germline V gene (reference sequence). V was trimmed by 4 bases and J by 8 bases, leaving 13 bases between them. The CDR3 sequence is 13 residues long. CDR3 coding DNA: TGTGCCAGCAGCCCCTCGGGGAGCGACATTCAGTACTTC. It specifies CASSPSGSDIQYF.

The chain employs TRBV20-1 and TRBJ2-5; D possibly corresponds to TRBD2 (6 bases). CDR1 is DFQATT and CDR2 is SNEGSKA in the germline V gene (reference sequence). Trimming took off 5 bases at V and 5 bases at J, with 21 bases between the two ends. There are 15 residues in the CDR3. The CDR3 loop reads CSAPLTGELMETQYF. CDR3 in DNA: TGCAGTGCTCCTTTAACGGGAGAGCTTATGGAGACCCAGTACTTC.

At least ten counts were recorded for this clonotype. The J gene is TRBJ2-2, the V gene TRBV3-1; D is uncertain. The CDR3 covers 14 residues. Trimming stripped 5 bases from V and 0 bases from J, with 7 bases between. Germline CDR1 and CDR2: LGHDT and YNNKEL (reference sequence). In DNA, the CDR3 is TGTGCCAGCAGCTCACGGACGAACACCGGGGAGCTGTTTTTT. This translates into CASSSRTNTGELFF.

This clonotype was counted at least ten times. The chain has TRBV27 and TRBJ2-1, with 8 bases lining up with TRBD1. The CDR3 consists of 16 residues. CDR1 MNHEY and CDR2 SMNVEV come from the germline V gene (reference sequence). Trimming cost V 5 bases and J 4 bases; bases outside gene matches: 10. The CDR3 loop is CASSLQGARSYNEQFF. The CDR3 coding sequence is TGTGCCAGCAGTCTCCAGGGGGCGAGGTCGTACAATGAGCAGTTCTTC.

This chain uses TRBV20-1 with TRBJ1-1, with D possibly TRBD1 on 6 matching bases. Germline V lookup: CDR1 DFQATT, CDR2 SNEGSKA (reference sequence). V was cut by 6 bases and J by 3 bases, with 14 bases left in between. The CDR3 extends over 13 amino acids. CDR3 residues: CSALQGVYTEAFF. The CDR3 nucleotides are TGCAGTGCCCTACAGGGAGTCTACACTGAAGCTTTCTTT.

The V gene is TRBV6-1, the J gene TRBJ2-6, with no clear D. The V end was cut by 7 bases, the J end by 9 bases, with 13 bases between. In germline, CDR1 is MNHNS, CDR2 SASEGT. The CDR3 covers 13 residues. Written as DNA, the CDR3 is TGTGCCAGCACCCAGTCCTTGGGCAACGTCCTGACTTTC. Its protein product is CASTQSLGNVLTF.

This clonotype was observed at least ten times. The V call is TRBV12-3 or TRBV12-4, the J call TRBJ1-1; 7 nucleotides match TRBD1. Trimming took 6 bases from V and 1 from J; bases not matched to a gene: 8. CDR3 length: 15 amino acids. CDR3 DNA: TGTGCCAGCAGCCGAGCGGACAGGAAGAACACTGAAGCTTTCTTT. Protein product: CASSRADRKNTEAFF.

This clonotype was recorded a few times. The gene calls are TRBV12-3 or TRBV12-4 and TRBJ1-2, with no clear D. The CDR3 has 12 residues. V gave up 6 bases and J gave up 8 bases, with 13 bases separating them. In DNA form, the CDR3 reads TGTGCCAGCAGCTATGTGGACGTGGGCTACACCTTC. Translation: CASSYVDVGYTF.

This chain connects TRBV29-1 to TRBJ2-1; 10 nucleotides align to TRBD2. Trimming took 7 bases from V and 7 from J; bases not matched to a gene: 7. Germline V gives CDR1 SQVTM, CDR2 ANQGSEA. The CDR3 totals 13 residues. CDR3 residues: CSAGTSAGNEQFF. CDR3 in DNA: TGCAGCGCCGGGACTAGCGCGGGGAATGAGCAGTTCTTC.

This clonotype was counted between two and nine times. The chain carries TRBV6-4 and TRBJ1-1, with 8 bases fitting TRBD1. Germline CDR1 MRHNA, CDR2 SNTAGT. This CDR3 is 14 amino acids long. With 7 bases clipped from V and 5 bases from J, the junction kept 9 bases outside the gene matches. CDR3 in amino acids: CASTETGEGTEAFF. The DNA for the CDR3 is TGTGCCAGCACTGAGACAGGGGAGGGAACTGAAGCTTTCTTT.

This chain links TRBV7-9 with TRBJ2-7, with no clear D. This CDR3 is built from 13 residues. V shed 1 base and J shed 6 bases, with 10 bases lying between them. Germline CDR1 reads SEHNR; CDR2 reads FQNEAQ (reference sequence). CDR3: CASSLVWSGEQYF. As DNA, the CDR3 is TGTGCCAGCAGCTTAGTATGGTCGGGCGAGCAGTACTTC.

This clonotype came up many times. The chain couples TRBV6-2 or TRBV6-3 to TRBJ1-1, with 7 bases lining up with TRBD1. Trimming at V came to 2 bases and at J to 5 bases, leaving 8 bases not matched to a gene. CDR1 is MNHEY, CDR2 SVGEGT, per germline. The CDR3 consists of 15 residues. The CDR3 loop is CASSYNRGRYTEAFF. CDR3 in DNA: TGTGCCAGCAGTTACAACAGGGGACGATATACTGAAGCTTTCTTT.

This clonotype has a count of ten or more. V usage is TRBV12-3 or TRBV12-4 and J usage is TRBJ2-3; D tentatively reads TRBD1 or TRBD2 (5 bases each). CDR3 length equals 14 residues. V was trimmed by 8 bases and J by 4 bases, leaving 16 bases between them. CDR3 bases: TGTGCCAGCTTACTTGGGGGTTCGGCAGATACGCAGTATTTT. This translates into CASLLGGSADTQYF.

The chain couples TRBV2 to TRBJ1-2; D unresolved. Between the trimmed V and J ends, which lost 2 bases and 5 bases, there was a span of 6 bases. Germline V lookup: CDR1 SNHLY, CDR2 FYNNEI. This CDR3 contains 12 residues. The CDR3: CASSETEYGYTF. CDR3 bases: TGTGCCAGCAGTGAAACAGAGTATGGCTACACCTTC.

The chain links TRBV7-6 to TRBJ2-5, with a possible D match to TRBD1 (5 bases). This CDR3 comprises 13 residues. Trimming took 5 bases from V and 5 from J, leaving 12 bases between them. The germline V gene has CDR1 SGHVS and CDR2 FNYEAQ. The CDR3 DNA is TGTGCCAGCAGCAGGACACCGGACGAGACCCAGTACTTC. Residues: CASSRTPDETQYF. The whole variable domain, filled in from reference TRBV7-6 and TRBJ2-5, reads GAGVSQSPRYKVTKRGQDVALRCDPISGHVSLYWYRQALGQGPEFLTYFNYEAQQDKSGLPNDRFSAERPEGSISTLTIQRTEQRDSAMYRCASSRTPDETQYFGPGTRLLVL.

This clonotype was seen ten or more times. This chain connects TRBV12-3 or TRBV12-4 to TRBJ2-4; 7 nucleotides match TRBD1. The V segment lost 6 bases and the J segment 8 bases; nucleotides outside the gene matches: 10. The CDR3 has 14 amino acids. In nucleotides, the CDR3 is TGTGCCAGCAGAAGACAGGGAGATGTGGACATTCAGTACTTC. Residues: CASRRQGDVDIQYF.

This chain joins TRBV11-2 and TRBJ2-3; 12 positions match TRBD2. The germline V gene encodes CDR1 SGHAT and CDR2 FQNNGV. Trimming cost V 4 bases and J 4 bases; bases outside gene matches: 3. The CDR3 has 15 amino acids. CDR3 protein: CASSSSGRAADTQYF. The CDR3 coding sequence is TGTGCCAGCAGCTCTAGCGGGAGGGCAGCAGATACGCAGTATTTT.

This clonotype was found many times. This chain links TRBV18 with TRBJ2-7; 11 bases are shared with TRBD1. V lost 2 bases to trimming and J lost 7 bases; unmatched junction nucleotides: 4. Germline V gives CDR1 KGHSH, CDR2 LQKENI. The CDR3 contains 14 residues. CDR3 DNA: TGTGCCAGCTCACCAGGACAGGGGGCAGTGGAGCAGTACGTC. Its protein product is CASSPGQGAVEQYV.

This clonotype has at least ten counts. J is TRBJ1-6 and V is TRBV12-3 or TRBV12-4, with unresolved D. The V end lost 0 bases, the J end lost 7 bases, and 4 bases lay between the germline ends. This CDR3 region has 13 residues. CDR3 sequence reads: CASSLAQNSPLHF. The DNA for the CDR3 is TGTGCCAGCAGTTTAGCGCAGAATTCACCCCTCCACTTT.

This sequence joins TRBV6-4 and TRBJ1-1; D not resolved. Germline assignment: CDR1 MRHNA and CDR2 SNTAGT. The V end lost 7 bases, the J end lost 3 bases, and 12 bases lay between the germline ends. The CDR3 runs 13 residues. The DNA of the CDR3 is TGTGCCAGCAAACTGGCCAGTTACACTGAAGCTTTCTTT. Its protein is CASKLASYTEAFF.

This rearrangement joins TRBV7-2 to TRBJ2-7; D remains ambiguous. Germline CDR1 and CDR2: SGHTA and FQGNSA. Trimming took 1 base from V and 3 from J, leaving 7 bases between them. The CDR3 consists of 13 residues. CDR3 sequence: CASSLGTHYEQYF. CDR3 DNA sequence: TGTGCCAGCAGCTTAGGGACCCACTACGAGCAGTACTTC.

The rearrangement links TRBV5-1 to TRBJ2-2; TRBD1 or TRBD2 may be the D gene (5 bases each). V was shortened by 3 bases and J by 4 bases, with 13 bases between the two germline ends. The CDR3 length is 15 residues. Germline lookup yields CDR1 SGHRS and CDR2 YFSETQ. CDR3: CASSSGGGLTGELFF. The CDR3 DNA is TGCGCCAGCAGCTCAGGTGGGGGTCTCACCGGGGAGCTGTTTTTT.

This clonotype showed up just a few times. This chain joins TRBV9 and TRBJ2-2; 7 nucleotides line up with TRBD1. The ends lost 4 bases at V and 7 bases at J; junction bases unmatched: 1. The germline gives CDR1 SGDLS, CDR2 YYNGEE. CDR3 size: 12 residues. The CDR3 reads CASSQGVGELFF. The DNA for the CDR3 is TGTGCCAGCAGCCAGGGGGTCGGGGAGCTGTTTTTT. Using reference TRBV9 and TRBJ2-2 for the parts outside the CDR3, the full variable domain is DSGVTQTPKHLITATGQRVTLRCSPRSGDLSVYWYQQSLDQGLQFLIQYYNGEERAKGNILERFSAQQFPDLHSELNLSSLELGDSALYFCASSQGVGELFFGEGSRLTVL.

This clonotype was observed a handful of times. The CDR3 DNA reads as TGTGCCAGCAGCTTTAGTAGGGGGCCGGCCCCCGTCCTGACTTTC. Translation gives CASSFSRGPAPVLTF. The rearrangement joins TRBV7-9 to TRBJ2-6; 7 nucleotides match TRBD1. The length of the CDR3 is 15 residues. The germline V gene has CDR1 SEHNR and CDR2 FQNEAQ (reference sequence). The ends lost 3 bases at V and 12 bases at J; junction bases unmatched: 11.

This clonotype was picked up a small number of times. DNA for the CDR3: TGTGCCAGCTCACCACCGATTTCGGCCAAAAACATTCAGTACTTC. Translating gives CASSPPISAKNIQYF. This chain connects TRBV18 to TRBJ2-4; D call uncertain. The CDR3 contains 15 residues. Trimming cost V 0 bases and J 1 base, with 7 bases left between them. Germline V CDR1 and CDR2: KGHSH, LQKENI.

The chain couples TRBV5-1 to TRBJ1-1; D possibly corresponds to TRBD1 (5 bases). Germline V gene data show CDR1 as SGHRS and CDR2 as YFSETQ. Trimming left V 3 bases short and J 2 bases short, with 14 bases between. The CDR3 loop spans 15 amino acids. The CDR3 spells CASSYPDRSNTEAFF. The CDR3 bases are TGCGCCAGCAGCTATCCAGACAGATCCAACACTGAAGCTTTCTTT.

This chain joins TRBV29-1 and TRBJ2-7, with a weak D call TRBD2 (5 bases). The CDR3 contains 12 residues. V was clipped by 3 bases and J by 1 base, with 7 bases between them. The germline gives CDR1 SQVTM, CDR2 ANQGSEA. The CDR3 bases are TGCAGCGTTGAGGGAGTTTCCTACGAGCAGTACTTC. It codes for CSVEGVSYEQYF.